The entry below describes one T cell receptor (beta chain). Its antigen is not known. 13 Jbeta primers and 60 Vbeta primers were used for the PCR. Produced via immunoSEQ multiplex PCR; TCRdb's table is partial and in-frame only. The table shows about 280,000 clones, with around 90% occurring only once. This entry is derived from a study of cytomegalovirus exposure and HLA in healthy donors. Study-level results: The authors enumerated 180 or so TCR beta chains as linked to cytomegalovirus.

CDR3 length: 14 amino acids. After removal of 5 bases from V and 2 bases from J, the junction contained 4 bases not matched to a gene. Per germline, CDR1 MGHRA and CDR2 YSYEKL. Sequencing used PBMCs. The chain couples TRBV4-1 to TRBJ2-3, with 7 bases matching TRBD1. The receptor was isolated from a woman aged 18-30 years in good health and CMV-seronegative. The DNA of the CDR3 is TGCGCCAGCAGCTCGGGACAGCCCACAGATACGCAGTATTTT. Its translation: CASSSGQPTDTQYF.